The rows below give T cell receptor beta chains drawn from one sample of a study of blood T cells in healthy people across ages. TCRdb recomputed calls from the 5' RACE reads with MiXCR, one row per CDR3 protein. The sample consists of approximately 1.5 million distinct CDR3 sequences, 35% to 45% of them appearing once. Sequencing was done on a sample of blood. The receptors here all came from a woman aged 18-29 years in good health. CDR3s include the opening cysteine and the closing phenylalanine or tryptophan. Each record gives: J gene, V gene, clone size, D gene, CDR3 DNA, CDR3 protein. A D gene is named only where the DNA matches it firmly. A row's size may be missing; if present it is once, few, many or a size class.

j_gene: TRBJ2-4
v_gene: TRBV6-2/TRBV6-3
abundance: .
d_gene: TRBD2
CDR3nt: TGTGCCAGCCCCTCCGGCGGGAGGACAGACATTCAGTACTTC
CDR3aa: CASPSGGRTDIQYF

j_gene: TRBJ1-2
v_gene: TRBV4-2
abundance: .
d_gene: .
CDR3nt: TGTGCCAGCACCCATGACAGAGGTGAGACATATGGCTACACCTTC
CDR3aa: CASTHDRGETYGYTF

j_gene: TRBJ1-2
v_gene: TRBV7-8
abundance: few
d_gene: .
CDR3nt: TGTGCCAGCAACACAGACGGACTAACCTATGGCTACACCTTC
CDR3aa: CASNTDGLTYGYTF

j_gene: TRBJ1-1
v_gene: TRBV6-5
abundance: few
d_gene: .
CDR3nt: TGTGCCAGCAGTTACCGGGGGGATTGGGTAACTGAAGCTTTCTTT
CDR3aa: CASSYRGDWVTEAFF

j_gene: TRBJ2-2
v_gene: TRBV6-4
abundance: .
d_gene: .
CDR3nt: TGTGCCACTCGTTCGGGGTTGCAGGGGAACTCCGGGGAGCTGTTTTTT
CDR3aa: CATRSGLQGNSGELFF

j_gene: TRBJ2-3
v_gene: TRBV7-9
abundance: many
d_gene: TRBD2
CDR3nt: TGTGCCAGCAGCTTAGGCGGGGGAGGAACAGATACGCAGTATTTT
CDR3aa: CASSLGGGGTDTQYF

j_gene: TRBJ1-5
v_gene: TRBV29-1
abundance: .
d_gene: .
CDR3nt: TGCAGCGTGGCGACAGGTTGGGATCAGCCCCAGCATTTT
CDR3aa: CSVATGWDQPQHF

j_gene: TRBJ2-3
v_gene: TRBV4-3
abundance: .
d_gene: TRBD1
CDR3nt: TGCGCCAGCCGATATCCCGGGACAGGGGGTTTGAATACGCAGTATTTT
CDR3aa: CASRYPGTGGLNTQYF

j_gene: TRBJ1-2
v_gene: TRBV7-9
abundance: few
d_gene: TRBD1
CDR3nt: TGTGCCAGCAGCGGGGACAGGGCCTATGGCTACACCTTC
CDR3aa: CASSGDRAYGYTF

j_gene: TRBJ2-1
v_gene: TRBV27
abundance: .
d_gene: .
CDR3nt: TGTGCCAGCAGTTCCTCCCATACCTACAATGAGCAGTTCTTC
CDR3aa: CASSSSHTYNEQFF